This T cell receptor beta chain was retrieved from a study of cytomegalovirus exposure and HLA in healthy donors. Study overall: For the roughly 400 genotyped donors, 81% fell within the Caucasian-associated ancestry cluster.

Germline V gene lookup returns CDR1 MDHEN and CDR2 SYDVKM. V was clipped by 8 bases and J by 2 bases; unmatched bases: 13. This CDR3 region has 17 residues. Remarks on this clone: Its specificity is unknown.

With 60 Vbeta and 13 Jbeta primers, the PCR was carried out. This table comes from immunoSEQ multiplex PCR, and its TCRdb copy is limited to in-frame clones, with some not included. The sample holds over 150,000 clones, 71% seen once. Whole-study results and caveats: In a later analysis, TCR association rates varied by HLA locus: DRB1 most, HLA-C fewest.

The sequencing input was PBMCs. This receptor was taken from a woman aged 25 to 39 in good health and CMV-seronegative. This chain connects TRBV28 to TRBJ2-3; 10 bases fit TRBD2. CDR3: CASGALGLAGVTDTQYF. The CDR3 DNA follows: TGTGCCAGCGGCGCCCTTGGCCTAGCGGGAGTCACAGATACGCAGTATTTT.